The 11 T cell receptor beta chains given below trace back to one sample, sequenced in a study of T cells in Graves' hyperthyroidism and ophthalmopathy. Regions amplified from RNA transcripts were the TCR beta CDR3 regions. HTBI primers were employed in a first-round RT-PCR of the TCR CDR3. TCRdb redid the calling of the multiplex PCR reads with MiXCR, one entry per CDR3 protein. Altogether roughly 300,000 distinct CDR3 sequences are present, 11% to 15% being singletons, with the ten largest covering under 30%. Sequencing was carried out using blood. Source of these receptors: a woman aged 25 to 39 with Graves' hyperthyroidism.

Of note for this clonotype: A read error may explain this, as a much larger clone is one base away. V and J are TRBV7-6 and TRBJ2-1; D gene ambiguous. Germline-derived CDR1 and CDR2 are SGHVS and FNYEAQ. This CDR3 region has 13 residues. V gave up 1 base and J gave up 8 bases, with 9 bases separating them. The CDR3 region has the DNA TGTGCCAGCAGCTTAGGTCAGGTGGATGAGCAGTTCTTC. Amino acid sequence: CASSLGQVDEQFF.

Concerning this clonotype: This may be a read error, as it is one base from a much larger clone. This rearrangement joins TRBV28 to TRBJ2-7, with D perhaps TRBD2 (5 bases). The germline gives CDR1 MDHEN, CDR2 SYDVKM. Deletions cut 6 bases from V and 0 bases from J, with 9 bases between. The length of the CDR3 is 13 residues. The CDR3 DNA follows: TGTGCCAGCAGAGCCGGGGACTCCTACGAGCAGTACTTC. Its protein product is CASRAGDSYEQYF.

The chain combines TRBV30 with TRBJ2-1; 11 nucleotides align to TRBD2. Trimming cost V 0 bases and J 6 bases; bases outside gene matches: 7. Germline V CDR1 and CDR2: GTSNPN, SVGIG (reference sequence). The CDR3 has 16 residues. CDR3 sequence (DNA): TGTGCCTGGAGTGTAAATAGCGGGAGGGCCGGCAATGAGCAGTTCTTC. It translates to CAWSVNSGRAGNEQFF.

At least ten counts were recorded for this clonotype. V gene TRBV18 combines with J gene TRBJ1-1, with D uncertain. Trimming shortened V by 2 bases and J by 8 bases, and 9 bases separated the two germline ends. Germline CDR1 and CDR2: KGHSH and LQKENI. The CDR3 loop spans 12 amino acids. The CDR3 DNA follows: TGTGCCAGCTCACCAAGTCCCCTGGAAGCTTTCTTT. It specifies CASSPSPLEAFF.

This clonotype occurred a few times. The chain combines TRBV30 with TRBJ2-3; 12 nucleotides align to TRBD2. The CDR3 spans 14 residues. V dropped 8 bases and J dropped 4; count of bases not matched to a gene: 7. CDR1 and CDR2 from the germline V gene are GTSNPN and SVGIG (reference sequence). The CDR3 DNA is TGTGCCGCCCCTAGCGGGAGGGTGTCAGATACGCAGTATTTT. Amino acid sequence: CAAPSGRVSDTQYF. Drawing the rest from reference TRBV30 and TRBJ2-3, the complete variable domain is SQTIHQWPATLVQPVGSPLSLECTVEGTSNPNLYWYRQAAGRGLQLLFYSVGIGQISSEVPQNLSASRPQDRQFILSSKKLLLSDSGFYLCAAPSGRVSDTQYFGPGTRLTVL.

In this sample, this clonotype turned up a few times. The V call is TRBV5-4, the J call TRBJ2-7; 8 bases map to TRBD2. This CDR3 comprises 14 residues. Germline CDR1 reads SGHNT; CDR2 reads YYREEE (reference sequence). J lost 9 bases, V lost 1 base, and 9 bases had no gene match. The DNA of the CDR3 is TGTGCCAGCAGCTTGACTAGCGGAAGTCAGGCGCAGTACTTC. Its protein product is CASSLTSGSQAQYF.

This chain links TRBV9 with TRBJ2-1; no clear D. CDR1 and CDR2 (germline): SGDLS, YYNGEE. The CDR3 covers 13 residues. V lost 0 bases and J 5 bases, leaving 6 bases between the germline ends. The CDR3 DNA reads as TGTGCCAGCAGCGTAGGTCCGAACAATGAGCAGTTCTTC. Residues: CASSVGPNNEQFF. The full variable domain, completed using reference TRBV9 and TRBJ2-1, is DSGVTQTPKHLITATGQRVTLRCSPRSGDLSVYWYQQSLDQGLQFLIQYYNGEERAKGNILERFSAQQFPDLHSELNLSSLELGDSALYFCASSVGPNNEQFFGPGTRLTVL.

Turning to this clonotype: A clone one base away is much larger, so this may be a read error. The chain recombines TRBV30 with TRBJ2-5, with TRBD2 matching over 8 bases. CDR1 is GTSNPN, CDR2 SVGIG, per germline (reference sequence). V lost 6 bases to trimming and J lost 3 bases; unmatched junction nucleotides: 0. The CDR3 totals 11 residues. CDR3 nucleotides: TGTGCCTGTAGCGGGGAAGAGACCCAGTACTTC. This translates into CACSGEETQYF.

This clonotype was picked up many times. The V and J genes are TRBV7-8 and TRBJ1-5, with a tentative D call TRBD1 (5 bases). CDR1 is SGHVS, CDR2 FQNEAQ, per germline. V lost 1 base to trimming and J lost 7 bases, with 11 bases between them. This CDR3 comprises 14 residues. In DNA form, the CDR3 reads TGTGCCAGCAGCTTAGTGTGGGGGGAACAGCCCCAGCATTTT. This translates into CASSLVWGEQPQHF. The entire variable domain, with the rest obtained from reference TRBV7-8 and TRBJ1-5, is as follows: GAGVSQSPRYKVAKRGQDVALRCDPISGHVSLFWYQQALGQGPEFLTYFQNEAQLDKSGLPSDRFFAERPEGSVSTLKIQRTQQEDSAVYLCASSLVWGEQPQHFGDGTRLSIL.

This clonotype was detected only a few times. The V and J genes are TRBV20-1 and TRBJ2-2; 8 bases match TRBD2. With 1 base clipped from V and 4 bases from J, the junction kept 5 bases outside the gene matches. The CDR3 contains 15 residues. Germline lookup yields CDR1 DFQATT and CDR2 SNEGSKA (reference sequence). DNA of the CDR3: TGCAGTGCTAGAGGCGCGGGAGGTACCACCGGGGAGCTGTTTTTT. Its translation: CSARGAGGTTGELFF.

This clonotype turned up a few times. V gene TRBV7-2 combines with J gene TRBJ2-6, with D uncertain. The germline V and J ends were trimmed by 2 bases and 5 bases, with 10 bases remaining between them. The CDR3 length is 15 residues. Germline assignment: CDR1 SGHTA and CDR2 FQGNSA. CDR3 protein: CASSLLVLRANVLTF. CDR3 DNA sequence: TGTGCCAGCAGCTTATTAGTATTAAGGGCCAACGTCCTGACTTTC.